This T cell receptor beta chain was captured by sequencing in a study of human T cells and chemical hapten exposure. Turning to the study itself: Small pooled library volume differences chiefly drove per-sample TCR yield variation.

Individual cDNA molecules had unique molecular identifiers attached to them by the library. TCRdb processed the RACE reads anew with MiXCR; each CDR3 protein has one entry. Here the sample spans about 77,000 distinct CDR3 sequences, about 8.6% being singletons. Time point specified: healthy volunteer bleed at 6 weeks. Unfractionated whole blood served as the source for total RNA extraction. The CDR3 spans 15 residues. Germline CDR1 reads DFQATT; CDR2 reads SNEGSKA (reference sequence). Broader study findings: TCRs exceeding a frequency of 1 in 1000 stayed unchanged under DPC sensitization.

Only a few counts were recorded for this clonotype. Its antigen remains unknown. The sample consisted of whole blood. The chain joins TRBV20-1 to TRBJ2-1, with D tentatively TRBD1 (6 bases). The receptor was derived from a female donor in good health. Some clones in this sample may be carry-over from other donors' samples. CDR3 DNA: TGCAGCACAAGCCGCCCAGGGGTATCCTACAATGAGCAGTTCTTC. Translating it yields CSTSRPGVSYNEQFF.